This entry describes one TCR beta chain. Authors' analysis steps: Quantification of nucleated cells was approximated via reference gene primer amplification. The data were produced by immunoSEQ multiplex PCR, yet TCRdb's version contains in-frame clones alone and is incomplete. V and J calls and clone size are as listed in that table; D and trimming were resolved from the DNA. The repertoire holds 240,000 or so clones, with almost 85% as singletons. Trimming removed 4 bases at V and 0 bases at J, with 13 bases between. In germline, CDR1 is SGHRS, CDR2 YFSETQ. The CDR3 loop spans 16 amino acids. This specimen belongs to a study of blood T cell repertoires in COVID-19.

This sequence was found in a woman older than 75 with acute or convalescent COVID-19. The V gene is TRBV5-1, the J gene TRBJ2-2, with D maybe TRBD1 (6 bases). The sequencing input was peripheral blood. The chain's CDR3 is CASSNRQDSNTGELFF. CDR3 in DNA: TGCGCCAGCAGCAACCGACAGGATTCGAACACCGGGGAGCTGTTTTTT.